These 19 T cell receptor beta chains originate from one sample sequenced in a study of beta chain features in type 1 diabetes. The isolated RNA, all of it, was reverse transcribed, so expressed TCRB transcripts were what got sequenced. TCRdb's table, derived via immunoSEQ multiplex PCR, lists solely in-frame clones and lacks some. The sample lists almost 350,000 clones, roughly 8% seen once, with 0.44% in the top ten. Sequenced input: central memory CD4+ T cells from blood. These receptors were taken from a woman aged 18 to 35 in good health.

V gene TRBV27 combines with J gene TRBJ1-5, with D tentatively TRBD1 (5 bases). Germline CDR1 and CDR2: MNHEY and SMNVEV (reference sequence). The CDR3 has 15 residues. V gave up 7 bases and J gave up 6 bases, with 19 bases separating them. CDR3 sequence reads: CASKATQVLGQPQHF. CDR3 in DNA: TGTGCCAGCAAAGCCACACAGGTTCTCGGTCAGCCCCAGCATTTT.

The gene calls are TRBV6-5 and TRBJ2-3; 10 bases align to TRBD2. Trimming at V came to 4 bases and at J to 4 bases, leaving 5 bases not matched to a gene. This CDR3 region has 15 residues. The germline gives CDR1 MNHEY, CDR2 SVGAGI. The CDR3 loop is CASSSSGLASDTQYF. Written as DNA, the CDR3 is TGTGCCAGCAGTTCCTCGGGACTAGCGTCAGATACGCAGTATTTT.

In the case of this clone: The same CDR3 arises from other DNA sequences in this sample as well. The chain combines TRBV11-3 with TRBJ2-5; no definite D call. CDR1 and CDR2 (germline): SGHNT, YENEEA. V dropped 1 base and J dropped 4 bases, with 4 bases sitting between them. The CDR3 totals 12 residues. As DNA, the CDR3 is TGTGCCAGCAGCTTAGGTCGAGAGACCCAGTACTTC. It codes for CASSLGRETQYF.

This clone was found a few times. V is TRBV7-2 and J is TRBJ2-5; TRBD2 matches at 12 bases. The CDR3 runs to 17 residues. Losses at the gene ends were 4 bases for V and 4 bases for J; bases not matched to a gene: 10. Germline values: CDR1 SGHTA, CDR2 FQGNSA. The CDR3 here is CASSSLAGGPKTETQYF. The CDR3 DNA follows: TGTGCCAGCAGCTCCCTAGCGGGAGGGCCGAAGACAGAGACCCAGTACTTC.

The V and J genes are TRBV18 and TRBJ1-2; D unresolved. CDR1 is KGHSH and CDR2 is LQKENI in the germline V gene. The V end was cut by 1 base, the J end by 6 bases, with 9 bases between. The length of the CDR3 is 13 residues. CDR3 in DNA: TGTGCCAGCTCACCACTCATGAGGGATGGCTACACCTTC. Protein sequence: CASSPLMRDGYTF.

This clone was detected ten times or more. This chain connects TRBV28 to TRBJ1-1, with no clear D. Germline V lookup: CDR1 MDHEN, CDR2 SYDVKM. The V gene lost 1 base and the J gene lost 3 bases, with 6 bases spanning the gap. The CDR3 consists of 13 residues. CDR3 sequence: CASSLLLYTEAFF. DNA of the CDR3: TGTGCCAGCAGTTTATTATTGTACACTGAAGCTTTCTTT.

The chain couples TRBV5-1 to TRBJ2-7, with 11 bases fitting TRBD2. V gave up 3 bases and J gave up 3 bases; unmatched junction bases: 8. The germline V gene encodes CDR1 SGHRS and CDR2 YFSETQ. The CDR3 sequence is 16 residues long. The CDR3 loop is CASSWTLAGGGYEQYF. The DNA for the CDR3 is TGCGCCAGCAGCTGGACCCTAGCGGGAGGCGGCTACGAGCAGTACTTC.

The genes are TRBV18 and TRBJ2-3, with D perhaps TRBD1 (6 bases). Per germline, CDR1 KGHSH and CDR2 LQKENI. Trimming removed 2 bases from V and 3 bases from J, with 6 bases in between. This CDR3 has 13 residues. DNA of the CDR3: TGTGCCAGCTCACCAACAGGGACAGATACGCAGTATTTT. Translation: CASSPTGTDTQYF.

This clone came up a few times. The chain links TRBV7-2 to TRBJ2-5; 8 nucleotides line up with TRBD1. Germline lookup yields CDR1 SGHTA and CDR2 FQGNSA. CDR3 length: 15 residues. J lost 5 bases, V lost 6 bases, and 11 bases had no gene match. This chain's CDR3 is CASRTTGGMRETQYF. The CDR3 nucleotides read TGTGCCAGCAGAACTACAGGGGGGATGCGGGAGACCCAGTACTTC.

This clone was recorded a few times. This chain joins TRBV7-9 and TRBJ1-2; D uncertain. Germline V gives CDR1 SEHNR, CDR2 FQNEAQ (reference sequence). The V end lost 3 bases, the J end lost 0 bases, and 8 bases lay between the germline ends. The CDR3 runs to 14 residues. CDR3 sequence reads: CASSFSDANYGYTF. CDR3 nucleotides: TGTGCCAGCAGCTTCTCTGACGCTAACTATGGCTACACCTTC. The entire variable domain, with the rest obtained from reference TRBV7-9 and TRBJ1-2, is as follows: DTGVSQNPRHKITKRGQNVTFRCDPISEHNRLYWYRQTLGQGPEFLTYFQNEAQLEKSRLLSDRFSAERPKGSFSTLEIQRTEQGDSAMYLCASSFSDANYGYTFGSGTRLTVV.

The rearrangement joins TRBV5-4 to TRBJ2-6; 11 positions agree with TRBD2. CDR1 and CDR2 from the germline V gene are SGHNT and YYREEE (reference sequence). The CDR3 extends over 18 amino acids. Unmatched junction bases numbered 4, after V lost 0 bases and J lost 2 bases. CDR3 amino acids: CASSLGGTSGAGANVLTF. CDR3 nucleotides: TGTGCCAGCAGCTTGGGAGGGACTAGCGGCGCTGGGGCCAACGTCCTGACTTTC.

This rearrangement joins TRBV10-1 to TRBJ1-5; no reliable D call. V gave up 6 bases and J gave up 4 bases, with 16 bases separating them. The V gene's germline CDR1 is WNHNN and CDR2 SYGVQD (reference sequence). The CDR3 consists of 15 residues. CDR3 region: CASRAIGFPNQPQHF. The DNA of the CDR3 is TGCGCCAGCAGGGCCATTGGGTTTCCAAATCAGCCCCAGCATTTT.

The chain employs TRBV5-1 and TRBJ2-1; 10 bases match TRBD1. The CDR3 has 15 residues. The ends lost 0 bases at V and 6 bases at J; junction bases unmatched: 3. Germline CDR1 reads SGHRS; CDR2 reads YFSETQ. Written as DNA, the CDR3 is TGCGCCAGCAGCTTGGACCGGGACAGGGGCAATGAGCAGTTCTTC. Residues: CASSLDRDRGNEQFF.

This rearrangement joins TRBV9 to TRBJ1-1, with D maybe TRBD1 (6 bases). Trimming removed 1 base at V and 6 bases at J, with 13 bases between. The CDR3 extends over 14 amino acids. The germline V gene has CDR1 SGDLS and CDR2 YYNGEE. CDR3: CASSVRGDIAEAFF. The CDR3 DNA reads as TGTGCCAGCAGCGTAAGGGGGGATATAGCTGAAGCTTTCTTT.

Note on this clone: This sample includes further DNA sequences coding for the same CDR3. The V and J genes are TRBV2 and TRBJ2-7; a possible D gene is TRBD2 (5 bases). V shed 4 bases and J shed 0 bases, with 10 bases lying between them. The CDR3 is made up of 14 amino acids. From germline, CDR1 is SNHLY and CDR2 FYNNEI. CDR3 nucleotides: TGTGCCAGCAGTGGGGGTCGGGGCTCCTACGAGCAGTACTTC. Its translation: CASSGGRGSYEQYF.

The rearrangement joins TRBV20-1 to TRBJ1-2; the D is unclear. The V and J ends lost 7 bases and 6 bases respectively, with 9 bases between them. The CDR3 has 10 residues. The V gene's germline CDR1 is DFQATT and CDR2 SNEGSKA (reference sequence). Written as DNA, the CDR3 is TGCAGTGTATACACGGATGGCTACACCTTC. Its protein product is CSVYTDGYTF.

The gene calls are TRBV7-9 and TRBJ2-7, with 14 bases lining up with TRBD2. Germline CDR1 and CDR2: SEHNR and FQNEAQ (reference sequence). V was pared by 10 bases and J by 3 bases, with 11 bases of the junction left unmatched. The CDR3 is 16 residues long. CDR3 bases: TGTGCCAACGATAAAGGGACTAGCGGGAGAAACTACGAGCAGTACTTC. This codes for CANDKGTSGRNYEQYF. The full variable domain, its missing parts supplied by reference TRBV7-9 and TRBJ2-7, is DTGVSQNPRHKITKRGQNVTFRCDPISEHNRLYWYRQTLGQGPEFLTYFQNEAQLEKSRLLSDRFSAERPKGSFSTLEIQRTEQGDSAMYLCANDKGTSGRNYEQYFGPGTRLTVT.

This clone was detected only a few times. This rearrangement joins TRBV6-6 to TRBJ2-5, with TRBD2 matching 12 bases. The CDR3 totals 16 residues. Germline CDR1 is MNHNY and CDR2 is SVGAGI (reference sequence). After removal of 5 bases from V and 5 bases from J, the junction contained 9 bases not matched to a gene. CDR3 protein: CASSVLAGGGRETQYF. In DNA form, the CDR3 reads TGTGCCAGCAGTGTACTAGCGGGAGGTGGGCGGGAGACCCAGTACTTC.

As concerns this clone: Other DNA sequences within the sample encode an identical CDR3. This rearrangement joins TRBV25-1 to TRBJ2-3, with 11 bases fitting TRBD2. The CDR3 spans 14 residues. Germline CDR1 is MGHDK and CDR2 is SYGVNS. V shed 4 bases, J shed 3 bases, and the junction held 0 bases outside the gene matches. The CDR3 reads CASSGTSGTDTQYF. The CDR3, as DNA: TGTGCCAGCAGTGGGACTAGCGGGACAGATACGCAGTATTTT.